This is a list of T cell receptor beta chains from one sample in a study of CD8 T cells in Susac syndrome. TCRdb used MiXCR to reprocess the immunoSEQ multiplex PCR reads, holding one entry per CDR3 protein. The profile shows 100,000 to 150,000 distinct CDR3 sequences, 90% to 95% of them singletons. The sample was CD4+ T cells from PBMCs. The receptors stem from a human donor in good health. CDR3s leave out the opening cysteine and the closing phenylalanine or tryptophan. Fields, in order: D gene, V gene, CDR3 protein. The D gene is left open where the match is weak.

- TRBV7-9 ASSLAQQVNEQF
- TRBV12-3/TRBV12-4 ASSLGGARETQY
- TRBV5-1 ASSRTDRTFEAF
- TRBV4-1 ASSQDRSRGQAF
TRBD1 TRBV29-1 SVEYIGRGFYEQY
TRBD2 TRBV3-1 ASSKGLAGGMDEQF
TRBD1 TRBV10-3 AIKGQGTLEQY
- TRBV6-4 ASAVMSSYNEQF
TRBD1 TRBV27 ASRSGTGPTYEQY
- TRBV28 ASSLARGTDTQY
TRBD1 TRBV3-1 ASSQTGTGGANQPQH
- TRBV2 ASSDTVPYGEQF
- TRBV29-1 SVDTGGGSGANVLT
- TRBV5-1 ASSLEAANNEQF
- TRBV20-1 SAPKGSVETGELF
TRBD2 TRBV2 ASSDLSLAGVGYEQY
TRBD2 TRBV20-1 SARLAGVETQY
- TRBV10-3 AGGQGETQY
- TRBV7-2 ASSLPGGTQY
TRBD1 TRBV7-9 ASSLALGQGIAGELF
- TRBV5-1 ASSSSYSSGNTIY
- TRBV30 AWSVYNANQPQH
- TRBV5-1 ASSVRNTGELF
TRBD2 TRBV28 ASSPSGRWYEQY
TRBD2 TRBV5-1 ASSFSSGNGETQY
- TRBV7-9 ASSRRIARSSYNEQF
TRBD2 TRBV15 ATSRGGTSGQETQY
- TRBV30 AWSGVPRNTIY
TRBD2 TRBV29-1 SVGGGLAGDLVNEQF
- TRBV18 ASSPRDTSVYEQY
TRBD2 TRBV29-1 SVERTSGSTQY
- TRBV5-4 ASSLWSAGNTIY
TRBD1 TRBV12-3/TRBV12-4 ASSRGGAEETQY
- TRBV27 ASGLRMQF
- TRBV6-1 ASIQQGLKQY
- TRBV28 ASSSPSGHKETQY
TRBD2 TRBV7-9 ASSLGGTSGSYEQY
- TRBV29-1 SVGDKTYEQY
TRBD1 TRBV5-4 ASRAVTGGSYNEQF
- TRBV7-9 ASSLASEQF
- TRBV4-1 ASSQDPGTGANVLT